This TCR beta chain was captured by sequencing in a study of identical twins. Study results and caveats: Low generation-probability sequences were in excess among twin-shared out-of-frame alpha sequences.

A universal primer site was created by template switching, with the cDNA bearing unique molecular identifiers. TCRdb redid the calling of the 5' RACE reads with MiXCR, one entry per CDR3 protein. The repertoire holds about 340,000 distinct CDR3 sequences, with roughly 12% as singletons. The CDR3 extends over 14 amino acids. Deletions cut 3 bases from V and 6 bases from J, with 12 bases between. Germline CDR1 reads KGHSH; CDR2 reads LQKENI. For this clonotype: Its specificity is not known.

These same records also appear under a second study, on yellow fever vaccine responses in identical twins.

The genes are TRBV18 and TRBJ2-1; a weak D match, TRBD2 (6 bases). Sequences were obtained from CD8+ T cells sorted from blood. The TCR sequence derives from a woman under 30 in good health. As DNA, the CDR3 is TGTGCCAGCTCACCTGAGGAGGGCCGCAATGAGCAGTTCTTC. Translated, it gives CASSPEEGRNEQFF.